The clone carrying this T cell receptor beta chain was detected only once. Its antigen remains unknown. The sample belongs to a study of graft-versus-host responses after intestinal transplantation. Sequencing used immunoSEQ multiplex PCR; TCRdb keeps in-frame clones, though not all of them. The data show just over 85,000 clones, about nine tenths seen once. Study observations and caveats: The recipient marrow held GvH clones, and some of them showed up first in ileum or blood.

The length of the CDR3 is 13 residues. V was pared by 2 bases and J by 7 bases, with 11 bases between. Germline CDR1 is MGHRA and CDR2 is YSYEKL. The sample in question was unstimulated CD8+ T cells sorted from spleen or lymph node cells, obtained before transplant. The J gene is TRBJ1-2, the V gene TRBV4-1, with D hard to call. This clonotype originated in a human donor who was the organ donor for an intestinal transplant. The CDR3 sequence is CASSQPSGSGYTF. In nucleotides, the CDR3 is TGCGCCAGCAGCCAACCCAGCGGGTCTGGCTACACCTTC.